The following is a T cell receptor (beta chain) sequence with its context. This entry belongs to a study of blood T cell repertoires in COVID-19. Study-wide context: The study drew acute and convalescent COVID-19 samples from the United States, Italy and Spain. The analysed material was cDNA or gDNA that came from T cells, B-cell-depleted T cells, or PBMCs.

V was clipped by 0 bases and J by 5 bases, with 12 bases between them. The germline gives CDR1 SGHNT, CDR2 YYREEE (reference sequence). The CDR3 contains 15 residues. Source study methods: Amplification of reference gene primers provided the estimated nucleated cell counts. The repertoire was sequenced with immunoSEQ multiplex PCR; TCRdb's copy has only in-frame clones and lacks some. V and J calls and clone size come straight from that table; D and trimming were deduced from the DNA. The sample has 200,000 or so clones, 85% to 90% seen once. The V gene is TRBV5-4, the J gene TRBJ2-1; D gene unclear. What was sequenced was peripheral blood. The sequence was obtained from a man in his fifties or sixties with acute or convalescent COVID-19. The DNA of the CDR3 is TGTGCCAGCAGCTTGGTCGGTCCCCTTAACAATGAGCAGTTCTTC. Its translation is CASSLVGPLNNEQFF.